This T cell receptor (beta chain) stems from a study of Ad26.COV2.S vaccination and SARS-CoV-2 variants (dated by TCRdb to the early 2020s). A note on the overall study: Donors in the vaccine arm were drawn from COV1001, a multicentre, randomized, double-blind, placebo-controlled phase I-IIa trial testing Ad26.COV2.S in healthy adults. The TCR-sequenced set comprised roughly 30 samples: some 20 Ad26.COV2.S vaccine recipients, 5 placebo recipients and 8 SARS-CoV-2 convalescent individuals. Participants in the trial were split at random into five groups of five each, receiving low-dose or high-dose Ad26.COV2.S once or twice, or else placebo on both occasions. TCRbeta repertoire sequencing served as the tool for gauging how specific and how broad the SARS-CoV-2-reactive T cell receptors were following Ad26.COV2.S vaccination. Investigators did not know the trial group allocation while performing experiments and assessing outcomes. Ad26.COV2.S was given intramuscularly at 5x10^10 or 1x10^11 viral particles, as a single shot or as two shots 56 days apart.

In its sample, this clone was seen once. The antigen it binds to is not known. No base qualities exist here, and no much larger clone lies one base off it. TCRbeta CDR3 regions were sequenced with the immunoSEQ Assay. After extraction, genomic DNA underwent amplification by bias-controlled multiplex PCR, followed by high-throughput sequencing. From the authors' description of their analysis: To quantify the absolute abundance of every unique TCRbeta CDR3 region, sequences were collapsed and filtered. T cell fraction was estimated by normalizing TCRbeta template counts to usable DNA, which was measured by amplifying reference genes present in all nucleated cells. Repertoire TCRs were annotated as SARS-CoV-2-specific by exact matching of V gene, CDR3 amino acid sequence and J gene to a known reactive TCR set. The reference SARS-CoV-2 TCR set came from MIRA and was filtered for enrichment in COVID-19-positive ImmuneCODE repertoires, removing public or cross-reactive TCRs. Drawing on the MIRA antigens, annotated TCRs were analysed further at the level of specific ORF or position within ORF. Breadth was defined as annotated unique rearrangements over total unique productive rearrangements; depth was the summed frequency of those rearrangements. TCR breadth was compared between groups using two-sided Wilcoxon rank-sum tests. Not all clones reach the TCRdb copy of this immuneACCESS table, which keeps in-frame sequences only. Checked studies attribute under half of the gap to unresolved V genes and leave the rest unexplained. That table furnishes V, J and clone size, whereas the DNA furnished D and trimming. The sample table lists 350,000 to 500,000 clones, 90% of them with a count of one. About 4.1% of the sample rests with the top ten.

The meaning of the sample's treatment or condition label: roughly 20 received Ad26.COV2.S at low or high dose, single or two shots; 5 received placebo; per-sample allocation not given. Repertoires of vaccine and placebo recipients were sequenced from samples collected on day 63 after the first injection. Between 29 July and 7 August 2020, Cohort 1b enrolled some 25 adults aged 18-55 years at one site in Boston, USA. Ad26.COV2.S consisted of a replication-incompetent adenovirus type 26 vector by which a prefusion-stabilized SARS-CoV-2 spike protein from the original Wuhan strain was expressed. Ends trimmed: V by 0 bases, J by 4 bases; bases unmatched to a gene: 4. The CDR3 spans 16 residues, from the cysteine through the phenylalanine. Only the CDR3 region is kept as DNA, spanning 48 bases read in frame from base 1. The germline V gene encodes CDR1 SGHTA and CDR2 FQGTGA. General findings and caveats noted by the study authors: Non-spike TCR breadth was comparable between vaccine and placebo recipients, consistent with the vaccine containing only spike. The authors noted that total T cell responses may have been underestimated by the TCR breadth and depth analyses. The study was not powered for comparison of responses between vaccine doses or regimens. Higher spike-specific TCR breadth was observed in Ad26.COV2.S recipients than in placebo recipients (P = 0.0014). After vaccination, spike-specific CD8+ and CD4+ T cell responses were reported to show substantial breadth.

The receptor's source is a person aged 18-60 years who received the Ad26.COV2.S COVID-19 vaccine or a placebo. Sequencing used peripheral blood, obtained in a trial of Ad26.COV2.S vaccine versus placebo. The V gene is TRBV7-3 and the J gene is TRBJ2-3, and TRBD2 matches 10 of the central bases. The CDR3 has the sequence CASSLTGTSDADTQYF. The nucleotides read TGTGCCAGCAGCTTAACGGGGACTAGCGACGCAGATACGCAGTATTTT. The entire variable domain, with the stretches around the CDR3 drawn from the reference TRBV7-3 and TRBJ2-3 proteins, is GAGVSQTPSNKVTEKGKYVELRCDPISGHTALYWYRQSLGQGPEFLIYFQGTGAADDSGLPNDRFFAVRPEGSVSTLKIQRTERGDSAVYLCASSLTGTSDADTQYFGPGTRLTVL.